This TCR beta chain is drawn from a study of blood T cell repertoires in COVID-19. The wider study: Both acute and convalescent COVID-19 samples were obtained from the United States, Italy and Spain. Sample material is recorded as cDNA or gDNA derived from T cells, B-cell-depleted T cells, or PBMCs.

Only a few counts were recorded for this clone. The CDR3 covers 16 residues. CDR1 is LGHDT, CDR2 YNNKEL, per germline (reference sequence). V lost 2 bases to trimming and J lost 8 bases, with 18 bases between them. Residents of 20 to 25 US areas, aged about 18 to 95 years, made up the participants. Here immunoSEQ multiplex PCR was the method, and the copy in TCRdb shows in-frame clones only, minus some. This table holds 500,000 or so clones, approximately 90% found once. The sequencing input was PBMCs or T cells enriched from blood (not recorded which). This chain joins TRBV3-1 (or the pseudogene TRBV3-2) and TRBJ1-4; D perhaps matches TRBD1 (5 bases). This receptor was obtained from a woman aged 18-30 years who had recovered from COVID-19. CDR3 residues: CASSQRGGLRREKLFF. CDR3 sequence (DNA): TGTGCCAGCAGCCAACGCGGGGGACTCCGAAGGGAAAAACTGTTTTTT.